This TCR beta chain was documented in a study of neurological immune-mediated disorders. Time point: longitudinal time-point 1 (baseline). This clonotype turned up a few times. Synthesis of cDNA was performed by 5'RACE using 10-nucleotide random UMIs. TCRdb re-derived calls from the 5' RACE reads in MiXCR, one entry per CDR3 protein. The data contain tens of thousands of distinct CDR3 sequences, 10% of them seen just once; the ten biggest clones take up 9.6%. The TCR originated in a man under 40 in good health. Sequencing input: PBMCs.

This CDR3 reads CASSDLQGGETQYF. CDR3 in DNA: TGTGCCAGCAGTGACCTACAGGGTGGGGAGACCCAGTACTTC. V and J are TRBV6-1 and TRBJ2-5; possible D gene TRBD1, 6 bases. The CDR3 loop spans 14 amino acids. The V end lost 3 bases, the J end lost 5 bases, and 13 bases lay between the germline ends. Germline V gives CDR1 MNHNS, CDR2 SASEGT.